The 18 T cell receptor beta chains below were found in one sample sequenced in a study. One entry per CDR3 protein results from TCRdb running MiXCR on the 5' RACE reads. The sample has about 34,000 distinct CDR3 sequences, roughly 24% seen once; the top ten hold approximately 3.7%. The sequencing input was naive CD4+ T cells sorted from a lymph node. Subset noted: naive CD4+ T cells, CD4+CD45RA+CD25-. These receptors were collected from a female donor with breast cancer.

This clonotype appeared many times. This chain links TRBV4-1 with TRBJ1-2; the D is unclear. V dropped 3 bases and J dropped 2 bases, with 10 bases sitting between them. Germline V gene data show CDR1 as MGHRA and CDR2 as YSYEKL. The CDR3 runs to 14 residues. DNA for the CDR3: TGCGCCAGCAGCCATCCGGTGATAAACTATGGCTACACCTTC. This sequence encodes CASSHPVINYGYTF.

In regard to this clonotype: Just one base apart from a much larger clone, this may be a read error. The J gene is TRBJ2-4, the V gene TRBV6-2 or TRBV6-3; D remains ambiguous. The CDR3 is 11 residues long. Per the germline V gene, CDR1 is MNHEY and CDR2 is SVGEGT. The CDR3 bases are TGTGCCAGCAGTCCCAAAAACACTCAGTACTTC. This gives the protein CASSPKNTQYF.

There are many counts of this clonotype. This chain joins TRBV12-3 or TRBV12-4 and TRBJ2-7, with TRBD2 identical over 9 bases. CDR3 length: 14 residues. The junction had 4 bases not matched to a gene; V was cut back by 3 bases and J by 4 bases. This CDR3 reads CASSFSGSGYEQYF. For the CDR3, the DNA is TGTGCCAGCAGTTTTAGCGGGAGCGGATACGAGCAGTACTTC.

The genes are TRBV29-1 and TRBJ1-2; 8 nucleotides line up with TRBD1. The V and J ends lost 4 bases and 7 bases, in that order; junction bases with no gene match: 11. The V gene's germline CDR1 is SQVTM and CDR2 ANQGSEA. The CDR3 is 14 amino acids. In nucleotides, the CDR3 is TGCAGCGTTGCCGCCTCAGGGGGCTCGAGTGGCTACACCTTC. Amino acids: CSVAASGGSSGYTF.

This clonotype has more than one count but fewer than ten. The V call is TRBV4-2, the J call TRBJ1-1, with D unresolved. The ends were cut back, 4 bases at V and 1 base at J, with 13 bases in the middle. Germline CDR1 is LGHNA and CDR2 is YNFKEQ. CDR3 length: 15 amino acids. CDR3 in amino acids: CASSLQRGGNTEAFF. In nucleotides, the CDR3 is TGTGCCAGCAGCCTCCAACGGGGAGGGAACACTGAAGCTTTCTTT.

This clonotype turned up a few times. The gene calls are TRBV10-3 and TRBJ2-1, with D perhaps matching TRBD1 (5 bases). Trimming shortened V by 6 bases and J by 10 bases, and 28 bases separated the two germline ends. The CDR3 sequence is 17 residues long. CDR1 ENHRY and CDR2 SYGVKD come from the germline V gene. CDR3 nucleotide sequence: TGTGCCATCAGCCCTACCCGCTCTGGACAAAGTTCTCCGGAGCAGTTCTTC. It codes for CAISPTRSGQSSPEQFF.

The chain is built from TRBV5-1 and TRBJ1-1; 9 bases are shared with TRBD1. This CDR3 is 14 amino acids long. V shed 3 bases, J shed 7 bases, and the junction held 7 bases outside the gene matches. Germline loops: CDR1 SGHRS, CDR2 YFSETQ. The CDR3 DNA sequence: TGCGCCAGCAGCTATAACAGGGGGCAGGGTGAAGCTTTCTTT. It specifies CASSYNRGQGEAFF.

This clonotype was seen repeatedly, ten times or more. The CDR3 region is CSVETAGNTIYF. The CDR3 DNA reads TGCAGCGTTGAGACAGCTGGAAACACCATATATTTT. This chain joins TRBV29-1 and TRBJ1-3; weak D call: TRBD1 (5 bases). Trimming shortened V by 3 bases and J by 2 bases, and 5 bases separated the two germline ends. This CDR3 is 12 amino acids long. Looked up from germline, CDR1 is SQVTM and CDR2 is ANQGSEA.

Notes on this clonotype: It may be a read error: a sequence one base away is much more abundant. V gene TRBV4-1 combines with J gene TRBJ1-6; D is unresolved. CDR3 length: 17 residues. Germline loops: CDR1 MGHRA, CDR2 YSYEKL. The DNA for the CDR3 is TGCACCAGCAGCCACGTAGACCTAATCTCCTATAATTCACCCCTCCACTTT. Translation gives CTSSHVDLISYNSPLHF.

This clonotype has at least ten counts. The V call is TRBV5-1, the J call TRBJ1-2; 7 nucleotides agree with TRBD1. Germline CDR1 and CDR2: SGHRS and YFSETQ. The trim removed 4 bases at V and 1 base at J, leaving 7 bases unmatched. The CDR3 spans 15 residues. The CDR3 sequence is CASSPRDSYNYGYTF. For the CDR3, the DNA is TGCGCCAGCAGCCCCAGGGACAGTTATAACTATGGCTACACCTTC.

This clonotype was counted at least ten times. This chain connects TRBV29-1 to TRBJ2-4; D might be TRBD1 (5 bases). The germline gives CDR1 SQVTM, CDR2 ANQGSEA. The CDR3 sequence is 14 residues long. With 5 bases removed from V and 0 bases from J, the gap between germline ends came to 11 bases. CDR3 sequence reads: CSVRQTLAKNIQYF. CDR3 in DNA: TGCAGCGTTCGACAGACGCTAGCCAAAAACATTCAGTACTTC.

The V and J genes are TRBV7-9 and TRBJ1-1; D is perhaps TRBD1 (5 bases). Germline assignment: CDR1 SEHNR and CDR2 FQNEAQ (reference sequence). The V end lost 8 bases, the J end lost 6 bases, and 22 bases lay between the germline ends. The CDR3 extends over 15 amino acids. The CDR3 spells CASARRGNFNAEAFF. CDR3 coding DNA: TGTGCCAGCGCTCGGCGGGGGAATTTTAACGCTGAAGCTTTCTTT.

This clonotype is termed medium-sized (0.01 to 0.1%). The V gene is TRBV4-1, the J gene TRBJ1-6, with D maybe TRBD1 (5 bases). The CDR3 consists of 13 residues. V lost 4 bases and J lost 12, with 13 bases in between. The germline V gene encodes CDR1 MGHRA and CDR2 YSYEKL. CDR3 in amino acids: CASSPIGDVPLHF. CDR3 nucleotide sequence: TGCGCCAGCAGCCCAATTGGGGACGTACCCCTCCACTTT.

This clonotype occurred a few times. The chain combines TRBV27 with TRBJ1-6; 10 positions agree with TRBD1. Germline CDR1 is MNHEY and CDR2 is SMNVEV (reference sequence). This CDR3 has 15 amino acids. J was trimmed by 9 bases and V by 4 bases; bases with no gene match: 6. The CDR3 is CASSWGTGAASPLHF. The CDR3 DNA reads TGTGCCAGCAGTTGGGGGACAGGGGCCGCTTCACCCCTCCACTTT.

The chain joins TRBV7-3 to TRBJ2-5; D is unclear. Trimming stripped 5 bases from V and 5 bases from J, with 15 bases between. The CDR3 runs to 14 residues. In germline, CDR1 is SGHTA, CDR2 FQGTGA. The CDR3 region is CASSPQPGGETQYF. The CDR3 DNA follows: TGTGCCAGCAGCCCACAGCCGGGCGGTGAGACCCAGTACTTC.

The rearrangement links TRBV15 to TRBJ1-6; D unresolved. CDR3 length equals 18 residues. From germline, CDR1 is LNHNV and CDR2 YYDKDF (reference sequence). Between the trimmed V and J ends, which lost 0 bases and 8 bases, there was a span of 20 bases. CDR3: CATSRDLGKGGADSPLHF. The CDR3, as DNA: TGTGCCACCAGCAGAGATCTTGGGAAGGGAGGTGCAGATTCACCCCTCCACTTT.

This clonotype came up many times. The chain employs TRBV4-3 and TRBJ1-3, with a possible D match to TRBD1 (6 bases). V was clipped by 0 bases and J by 4 bases, with 10 bases between them. The germline V gene has CDR1 LGHNA and CDR2 YSLEER. The CDR3 runs to 15 residues. The chain's CDR3 is CASSQEGGGGNTIYF. CDR3 in DNA: TGCGCCAGCAGCCAAGAGGGGGGGGGCGGAAACACCATATATTTT.

This clonotype was seen a handful of times. The CDR3 sequence is CAISESGLAGGYNEQFF. CDR3 sequence (DNA): TGTGCCATCAGTGAGTCGGGACTAGCGGGAGGCTACAATGAGCAGTTCTTC. The V gene is TRBV10-3, the J gene TRBJ2-1; 15 nucleotides agree with TRBD2. CDR3 length: 17 residues. Germline CDR1 reads ENHRY; CDR2 reads SYGVKD. Trimming cost V 0 bases and J 3 bases; bases outside gene matches: 0.